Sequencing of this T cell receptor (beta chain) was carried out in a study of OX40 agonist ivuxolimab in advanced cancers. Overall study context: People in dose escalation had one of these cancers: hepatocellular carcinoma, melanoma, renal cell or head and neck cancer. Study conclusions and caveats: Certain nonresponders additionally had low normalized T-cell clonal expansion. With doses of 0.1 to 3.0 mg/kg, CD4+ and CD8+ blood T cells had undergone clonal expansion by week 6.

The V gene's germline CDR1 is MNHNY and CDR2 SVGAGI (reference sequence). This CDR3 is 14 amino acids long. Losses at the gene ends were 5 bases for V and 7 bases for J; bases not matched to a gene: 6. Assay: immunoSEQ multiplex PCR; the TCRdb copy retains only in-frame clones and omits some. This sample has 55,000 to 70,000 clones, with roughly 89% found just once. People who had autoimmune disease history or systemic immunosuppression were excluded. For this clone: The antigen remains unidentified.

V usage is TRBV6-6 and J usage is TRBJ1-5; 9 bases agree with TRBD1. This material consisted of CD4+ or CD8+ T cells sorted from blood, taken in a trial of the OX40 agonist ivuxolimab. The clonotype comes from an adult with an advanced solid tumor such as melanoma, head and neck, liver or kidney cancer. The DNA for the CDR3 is TGTGCCAGCAGTCACCGGACAGGGGAGCAGCCCCAGCATTTT. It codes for CASSHRTGEQPQHF.